This T cell receptor beta chain was obtained from a study of blood T cell repertoires in COVID-19. The overall study: COVID-19 samples collected from the United States, Italy and Spain covered acute and convalescent phases. T cells, B-cell-depleted T cells, or PBMCs supplied cDNA or gDNA.

As handled by the study authors: Reference gene primer amplification yielded estimated nucleated cell counts. Using immunoSEQ multiplex PCR, the repertoire was profiled, and TCRdb retains in-frame clones only, with some absent. V and J calls and clone size are given by that table; D and trimming were obtained from the DNA. The sample comprises 100,000 to 150,000 clones, roughly 80% of which are singletons, and 20% to 30% rests with the top ten. J lost 2 bases, V lost 6 bases, and 5 bases had no gene match. The CDR3 extends over 14 amino acids. Per germline, CDR1 SGHRS and CDR2 YFSETQ. This TCR came from a human donor in a cohort sampled during active COVID-19. This sequence joins TRBV5-1 and TRBJ2-5; 9 bases agree with TRBD1. Sample: peripheral blood. The CDR3 spells CASKTDRGQETQYF. CDR3 nucleotides: TGCGCCAGCAAAACGGACAGGGGACAAGAGACCCAGTACTTC.